This entry lists 32 T cell receptor beta chains sequenced from one sample in a study of neurological immune-mediated disorders (dated by TCRdb to about 2019). Libraries were prepared through 5' RACE. The data were produced on an Illumina HiSeq 2500. In-frame beta chains were kept once TCRdb had trimmed the public reads at Q25 with fastp and called clones with MiXCR. Rows are combined by CDR3 protein, so each entry shows the most common genes and DNA. This sample comprises roughly 71,000 distinct CDR3 sequences, about 4% of them detected only once. Of the sample, 1.3% is held by the ten largest clones. The sample was PBMCs. These receptors came from a man between 25 and 39 years old with multiple sclerosis.

This clonotype was detected many times. The chain has TRBV4-1 and TRBJ2-7; 8 bases align to TRBD1. The CDR3 sequence is 14 residues long. Unmatched junction bases numbered 7, after V lost 3 bases and J lost 6 bases. Germline values: CDR1 MGHRA, CDR2 YSYEKL. This chain's CDR3 is CASSHVFRGPEQYF. The CDR3 DNA reads TGCGCCAGCAGCCACGTGTTCAGGGGGCCCGAGCAGTACTTC.

This clonotype was recorded many times. The genes are TRBV5-1 and TRBJ2-1, with TRBD2 matching over 7 bases. Germline loops: CDR1 SGHRS, CDR2 YFSETQ. The CDR3 is made up of 15 amino acids. J gave up 4 bases and V 4 bases, and 8 bases lay outside the gene matches. The CDR3 protein is CASSPRLADYNEQFF. Written as DNA, the CDR3 is TGCGCCAGCAGCCCCCGGCTAGCGGATTACAATGAGCAGTTCTTC.

This clonotype was seen many times. This chain connects TRBV7-2 to TRBJ2-2; no reliable D call. The V end was cut by 5 bases, the J end by 7 bases, with 17 bases between. The germline gives CDR1 SGHTA, CDR2 FQGNSA. CDR3 length: 15 amino acids. CDR3 loop: CASSHSQARHGELFF. The CDR3 nucleotides are TGTGCCAGCAGCCACAGCCAGGCCCGGCACGGGGAGCTGTTTTTT.

This clonotype was found many times. V and J are TRBV20-1 and TRBJ2-1; no clear D gene. The V gene lost 3 bases and the J gene lost 8 bases, with 14 bases spanning the gap. CDR1 is DFQATT, CDR2 SNEGSKA, per germline (reference sequence). The CDR3 is 13 residues long. The CDR3 DNA sequence: TGCAGTGCTAGGACGGCACCAAGGGATGAGCAGTTCTTC. It yields the protein CSARTAPRDEQFF.

In its sample, this clonotype was seen many times. This chain joins TRBV4-1 and TRBJ2-1, with 11 bases that match TRBD2. CDR3 length equals 16 residues. The V segment lost 7 bases and the J segment 4 bases; nucleotides outside the gene matches: 9. The V gene's germline CDR1 is MGHRA and CDR2 YSYEKL. Here the CDR3 reads CASTLGGTSGYNEQFF. The CDR3 bases are TGCGCCAGCACCTTAGGGGGGACTAGCGGTTACAATGAGCAGTTCTTC.

This clonotype was counted many times. The J gene is TRBJ1-2, the V gene TRBV4-1; possibly TRBD1 for D (5 bases). Per germline, CDR1 MGHRA and CDR2 YSYEKL. CDR3 length: 13 residues. The ends were cut back, 4 bases at V and 6 bases at J, with 12 bases in the middle. CDR3 loop: CASSPRTGDGYTF. For the CDR3, the DNA is TGCGCCAGCAGCCCTCGAACAGGAGATGGCTACACCTTC.

This clonotype was seen at least ten times. This sequence joins TRBV29-1 and TRBJ2-3, with TRBD1 as a possible D gene (5 bases). CDR3 length equals 18 residues. The germline V and J ends were trimmed by 4 bases and 0 bases, with 23 bases remaining between them. The germline gives CDR1 SQVTM, CDR2 ANQGSEA. This CDR3 is CSVGGPPSDRPSTDTQYF. The CDR3 DNA is TGCAGCGTTGGGGGCCCCCCCAGTGACCGACCTAGCACAGATACGCAGTATTTT.

Ten or more counts support this clonotype. This rearrangement joins TRBV4-1 to TRBJ1-1, with D perhaps TRBD1 (5 bases). The CDR3 loop spans 16 amino acids. CDR1 and CDR2 (germline): MGHRA, YSYEKL. Trimming cost V 0 bases and J 0 bases, with 11 bases left between them. The CDR3 DNA follows: TGCGCCAGCAGCCAAGATAGGACAACTATGAACACTGAAGCTTTCTTT. The encoded protein is CASSQDRTTMNTEAFF.

This clonotype has a count of ten or more. The chain employs TRBV6-1 and TRBJ2-2, with 7 bases lining up with TRBD1. Germline assignment: CDR1 MNHNS and CDR2 SASEGT. This CDR3 comprises 15 residues. With V trimmed by 8 bases and J by 6 bases, 12 bases remained unmatched. The chain's CDR3 is CASGQTGDSAGELFF. The CDR3 nucleotides read TGTGCCAGCGGACAAACAGGGGATAGTGCCGGGGAGCTGTTTTTT.

This clonotype was found once. The chain couples TRBV4-2 to TRBJ2-7, with 9 bases lining up with TRBD2. The germline V gene has CDR1 LGHNA and CDR2 YNFKEQ. This CDR3 is built from 13 residues. The junction had 3 bases not matched to a gene; V was cut back by 4 bases and J by 5 bases. The CDR3 here is CASSLGLAHEQYF. In DNA form, the CDR3 reads TGTGCCAGCAGCCTGGGACTAGCCCACGAGCAGTACTTC.

This chain links TRBV9 with TRBJ2-7, with D possibly called TRBD1 or TRBD2 (5 bases each). CDR1 and CDR2 from the germline V gene are SGDLS and YYNGEE. The CDR3 loop spans 15 amino acids. V was cut by 0 bases and J by 0 bases, with 10 bases left in between. The CDR3 sequence is CASSVGSGSSYEQYF. The CDR3 DNA reads as TGTGCCAGCAGCGTAGGTTCAGGGAGCTCCTACGAGCAGTACTTC. The complete variable domain, with remaining parts taken from reference TRBV9 and TRBJ2-7, reads DSGVTQTPKHLITATGQRVTLRCSPRSGDLSVYWYQQSLDQGLQFLIQYYNGEERAKGNILERFSAQQFPDLHSELNLSSLELGDSALYFCASSVGSGSSYEQYFGPGTRLTVT.

The V gene is TRBV10-1, the J gene TRBJ2-6; tentative D call: TRBD2 (5 bases). This CDR3 is 18 amino acids long. V was clipped by 0 bases and J by 0 bases, with 12 bases between them. Germline CDR1 is WNHNN and CDR2 is SYGVQD (reference sequence). CDR3 DNA: TGCGCCAGCAGTGAGTCGTTAGAGGAGGACTCTGGGGCCAACGTCCTGACTTTC. Protein sequence: CASSESLEEDSGANVLTF.

About this clonotype itself: A junction end diverges from the germline sequence, so it may reflect a read error. The chain joins TRBV7-3 to TRBJ1-5; D unresolved. The CDR3 spans 13 residues. Germline V gives CDR1 SGHTA, CDR2 FQGTGA. CDR3 amino acids: CASSLTSGQPQNF. The DNA of the CDR3 is TGTGCCAGCAGCTTAACATCGGGTCAGCCCCAGAATTTT.

This clonotype was seen at least ten times. The V gene is TRBV15, the J gene TRBJ1-1, with D possibly TRBD1 on 5 matching bases. Trimming removed 7 bases from V and 8 bases from J, with 20 bases in between. The CDR3 covers 14 residues. Germline CDR1 and CDR2: LNHNV and YYDKDF (reference sequence). The DNA of the CDR3 is TGTGCCACCACTGGGGGGGGAAACCCTGGCGAAGCTTTCTTT. This gives the protein CATTGGGNPGEAFF.

This clonotype has at least ten counts. For the CDR3, the DNA is TGTGCCAGCAGCCCACTAGTGGGGAGTTACAATGAGCAGTTCTTC. It is translated as CASSPLVGSYNEQFF. The gene calls are TRBV9 and TRBJ2-1, with D maybe TRBD2 (5 bases). Per germline, CDR1 SGDLS and CDR2 YYNGEE. The V gene lost 4 bases and the J gene lost 4 bases, with 15 bases spanning the gap. The length of the CDR3 is 15 residues.

The sample holds many counts of this clonotype. The gene calls are TRBV7-2 and TRBJ1-4; D is unresolved. CDR3 length: 13 residues. From germline, CDR1 is SGHTA and CDR2 FQGNSA. V was pared by 5 bases and J by 8 bases, with 12 bases between. This CDR3 reads CASSPNTREKLFF. The CDR3 DNA sequence: TGTGCCAGCAGCCCCAACACTAGGGAAAAACTGTTTTTT.

This clonotype was seen ten or more times. V usage is TRBV7-8 and J usage is TRBJ1-5; no reliable D call. The CDR3 sequence is 16 residues long. V was trimmed by 2 bases and J by 5 bases, leaving 16 bases between them. Germline CDR1 reads SGHVS; CDR2 reads FQNEAQ. The CDR3 reads CASSLRGGVRDQPQHF. The CDR3 DNA is TGTGCCAGCAGCTTAAGAGGTGGAGTCCGGGATCAGCCCCAGCATTTT.

This clonotype was counted once. The rearrangement links TRBV7-2 to TRBJ2-2, with TRBD2 as a possible D gene (5 bases). This CDR3 has 15 residues. The germline V gene has CDR1 SGHTA and CDR2 FQGNSA. Trimming stripped 6 bases from V and 4 bases from J, with 15 bases between. As DNA, the CDR3 is TGTGCCAGCAGGGAATGGCGAGCGGTCACCGGGGAGCTGTTTTTT. Translation gives CASREWRAVTGELFF.

This clonotype was seen ten or more times. The chain joins TRBV29-1 to TRBJ1-1; no clear D gene. With 3 bases removed from V and 5 bases from J, the gap between germline ends came to 10 bases. Germline CDR1 SQVTM, CDR2 ANQGSEA. This CDR3 comprises 12 residues. CDR3 DNA: TGCAGCGTTGAGGGTTTCGGGACTGAAGCTTTCTTT. Translation: CSVEGFGTEAFF.

This clonotype was observed a few times. This rearrangement joins TRBV29-1 to TRBJ1-1, with D hard to call. The V gene lost 6 bases and the J gene lost 0 bases, with 17 bases spanning the gap. CDR1 and CDR2 from the germline V gene are SQVTM and ANQGSEA. This CDR3 has 15 residues. The CDR3 DNA reads as TGCAGCGTCACCGGCCCAGATACTATGAACACTGAAGCTTTCTTT. Translated: CSVTGPDTMNTEAFF.

This clonotype has at least ten counts. The chain combines TRBV20-1 with TRBJ1-1; 7 positions match TRBD1. The CDR3 consists of 12 residues. V gave up 5 bases and J gave up 11 bases; unmatched junction bases: 11. Germline V gene lookup returns CDR1 DFQATT and CDR2 SNEGSKA (reference sequence). Here the CDR3 reads CSAVQGVDRAFF. Here the CDR3 DNA reads TGCAGTGCTGTCCAGGGGGTCGATCGGGCTTTCTTT.

This clonotype was seen many times. The rearrangement links TRBV29-1 to TRBJ1-2; no definite D call. Trimming shortened V by 0 bases and J by 5 bases, and 13 bases separated the two germline ends. Germline CDR1 SQVTM, CDR2 ANQGSEA. The CDR3 consists of 14 residues. The CDR3 is CSVEDSGFGYGYTF. The CDR3 nucleotides read TGCAGCGTTGAAGATTCGGGGTTTGGGTATGGCTACACCTTC.

This clonotype was observed at least ten times. The chain carries TRBV20-1 and TRBJ2-7, with TRBD2 matching over 7 bases. V was clipped by 0 bases and J by 2 bases; unmatched bases: 7. The CDR3 contains 15 residues. The V gene's germline CDR1 is DFQATT and CDR2 SNEGSKA (reference sequence). The CDR3 sequence: CSARDMRGTTYEQYF. CDR3 bases: TGCAGTGCTAGAGATATGCGGGGGACTACCTACGAGCAGTACTTC.

This clonotype was observed at least ten times. The J gene is TRBJ2-7, the V gene TRBV7-9, with 8 nucleotides matching TRBD1. Germline V lookup: CDR1 SEHNR, CDR2 FQNEAQ (reference sequence). Unmatched junction bases numbered 8, after V lost 3 bases and J lost 4 bases. This CDR3 region has 15 residues. The CDR3 reads CASSLQGQANYEQYF. The CDR3 nucleotides read TGTGCCAGCAGCTTGCAGGGACAGGCAAATTACGAGCAGTACTTC.

This clonotype was seen just once. V usage is TRBV5-3 and J usage is TRBJ2-3; TRBD1 is a possible D gene (5 bases). TRBV5-3 belongs to the ORF category, with a function that is uncertain. Trimming removed 4 bases from V and 0 bases from J, with 12 bases in between. CDR3 length equals 15 residues. This CDR3 reads CARSPEQASTDTQYF. In DNA form, the CDR3 reads TGTGCCAGAAGCCCTGAACAGGCTAGCACAGATACGCAGTATTTT.

V gene TRBV2 combines with J gene TRBJ2-1; 8 positions agree with TRBD2. Germline V gene lookup returns CDR1 SNHLY and CDR2 FYNNEI. The CDR3 runs to 16 residues. Trimming removed 3 bases from V and 8 bases from J; junction bases left unmatched: 12. The CDR3 here is CASSDLTGGDSDEQFF. The CDR3 DNA reads as TGTGCCAGCAGTGACCTGACGGGGGGGGACTCGGATGAGCAGTTCTTC.

This clonotype came up many times. V gene TRBV5-1 combines with J gene TRBJ2-1; D ambiguous. This CDR3 spans 13 amino acids. Per the germline V gene, CDR1 is SGHRS and CDR2 is YFSETQ. V was trimmed by 4 bases and J by 6 bases, leaving 11 bases between them. The CDR3 sequence: CASSLDPINEQFF. The CDR3 DNA reads as TGCGCCAGCAGCCTAGATCCGATCAATGAGCAGTTCTTC.

This clonotype has a count of ten or more. The chain has TRBV5-1 and TRBJ1-4; weak D call: TRBD1 (5 bases). The CDR3 runs to 14 residues. The V gene's germline CDR1 is SGHRS and CDR2 YFSETQ. V lost 4 bases, J lost 5 bases, and 12 bases lay in between. CDR3: CASSRFEGNEKLFF. The CDR3 DNA sequence: TGCGCCAGCAGCCGTTTTGAGGGGAATGAAAAACTGTTTTTT.

This chain connects TRBV6-1 to TRBJ1-2, with D possibly being TRBD1 (6 bases). The CDR3 runs to 15 residues. The germline V gene has CDR1 MNHNS and CDR2 SASEGT. Trimming removed 5 bases at V and 1 base at J, with 14 bases between. CDR3 region: CASSRTQGLNYGYTF. The CDR3 nucleotides read TGTGCCAGCAGTAGAACCCAGGGGCTTAACTATGGCTACACCTTC.

This clonotype was recorded at least ten times. The CDR3 nucleotides are TGTGCCAGCAGCTTAATAAGCGCCGGGGAGCTGTTTTTT. Residues: CASSLISAGELFF. The genes are TRBV11-2 and TRBJ2-2; D not certain. V shed 2 bases and J shed 6 bases, with 7 bases lying between them. CDR1 is SGHAT and CDR2 is FQNNGV in the germline V gene. The CDR3 totals 13 residues.

In its sample, this clonotype was seen many times. The chain links TRBV9 to TRBJ1-1; 9 bases map to TRBD1. Unmatched junction bases numbered 11, after V lost 3 bases and J lost 2 bases. This CDR3 has 17 residues. Germline loops: CDR1 SGDLS, CDR2 YYNGEE. CDR3 bases: TGTGCCAGCAGCGCAGATGCTACAGGGGGCCCCAACACTGAAGCTTTCTTT. This encodes CASSADATGGPNTEAFF.

Turning to this clonotype: This may be a read error: a much more frequent sequence differs by one nucleotide. It is likely a read error, because the conserved phenylalanine at the end of the CDR3 is missing. The genes are TRBV5-1 and TRBJ1-6; D is undetermined. Trimming cost V 4 bases and J 14 bases, with 19 bases left between them. Germline loops: CDR1 SGHRS, CDR2 YFSETQ. The CDR3 length is 14 residues. CDR3 sequence reads: CASSLGPSHSTLHI. In nucleotides, the CDR3 is TGCGCCAGCAGCCTCGGCCCTTCTCATTCGACCCTCCACATT.